The next 22 T cell receptor beta chains were all read from a single sample in a study of identical twins (dated by TCRdb to the mid-2010s). Libraries were prepared through 5' RACE. This sample was sequenced with an Illumina HiSeq 2000. TCRdb handled the public reads itself, with Q25 trimming in fastp and clone calling in MiXCR, and kept productive beta chains. Here each entry gathers all rows of one CDR3 protein and keeps the most common genes and DNA. The sample profile shows approximately 1.8 million distinct CDR3 sequences; less than 40% of them were found once. The ten largest clones add up to 0.25% to 0.3% of the sample. The sample consisted of cord blood. The receptors were gathered from a newborn girl in good health.

This sequence joins TRBV6-6 and TRBJ1-4, with D tentatively TRBD1 (6 bases). Trimming pared 6 bases from V and 4 bases from J, leaving 21 bases between. The CDR3 runs 17 residues. The V gene's germline CDR1 is MNHNY and CDR2 SVGAGI (reference sequence). The CDR3 protein is CASSYGGHSWGNEKLFF. As DNA, the CDR3 is TGTGCCAGCAGCTACGGGGGGCACAGCTGGGGTAATGAAAAACTGTTTTTT.

This clonotype was seen a handful of times. CDR3 loop: CASSQIGTTLEQFF. As DNA, the CDR3 is TGTGCCAGCAGCCAAATCGGGACTACCTTAGAGCAGTTCTTC. The gene calls are TRBV6-5 and TRBJ2-1, with 7 bases that match TRBD2. Germline CDR1 MNHEY, CDR2 SVGAGI. J gave up 10 bases and V 6 bases, and 12 bases lay outside the gene matches. The CDR3 totals 14 residues.

CDR3 region: CASSLNLGAFF. Written as DNA, the CDR3 is TGTGCCAGCAGCTTGAATTTGGGAGCTTTCTTT. The rearrangement joins TRBV7-9 to TRBJ1-1; D call uncertain. Per germline, CDR1 SEHNR and CDR2 FQNEAQ (reference sequence). Trimming removed 3 bases at V and 10 bases at J, with 9 bases between. The CDR3 spans 11 residues.

This sequence joins TRBV5-4 and TRBJ2-1; TRBD2 agrees at 10 bases. The CDR3 covers 18 residues. The germline V gene encodes CDR1 SGHNT and CDR2 YYREEE (reference sequence). Trimming removed 1 base from V and 0 bases from J; junction bases left unmatched: 7. CDR3 region: CASSLFTSGVFSYNEQFF. CDR3 coding DNA: TGTGCCAGCAGCTTGTTTACTAGCGGGGTTTTCTCCTACAATGAGCAGTTCTTC.

This clonotype was seen a handful of times. The gene calls are TRBV5-1 and TRBJ2-5; no firm D call. Germline V gene sequence: CDR1 SGHRS, CDR2 YFSETQ. Trimming stripped 6 bases from V and 5 bases from J, with 5 bases between. The CDR3 loop spans 10 amino acids. CDR3 amino acids: CASNGETQYF. CDR3 DNA: TGCGCCAGCAATGGGGAGACCCAGTACTTC.

The J gene is TRBJ2-3, the V gene TRBV6-1; tentatively, D is TRBD1 or TRBD2 (5 bases each). Trimming removed 6 bases from V and 3 bases from J, with 25 bases in between. The CDR3 length is 18 residues. Germline V CDR1 and CDR2: MNHNS, SASEGT. CDR3 DNA: TGTGCCAGCAGCGTGGGCTCCTTCGCCGGGGCCAAAACAGATACGCAGTATTTT. It translates to CASSVGSFAGAKTDTQYF.

This chain links TRBV19 with TRBJ2-1; D is unclear. This CDR3 has 11 residues. CDR1 LNHDA and CDR2 SQIVND come from the germline V gene (reference sequence). Trimming stripped 3 bases from V and 8 bases from J, with 5 bases between. This CDR3 is CASSMGYEQFF. As DNA, the CDR3 is TGTGCCAGTAGTATGGGGTATGAGCAGTTCTTC.

The V gene is TRBV12-3 or TRBV12-4, the J gene TRBJ1-1, with a tentative D call TRBD1 (6 bases). The V end lost 3 bases, the J end lost 1 base, and 12 bases lay between the germline ends. CDR3 length: 15 residues. CDR3: CASSFTVGGNTEAFF. As DNA, the CDR3 is TGTGCCAGCAGTTTTACTGTAGGGGGGAACACTGAAGCTTTCTTT.

This clonotype was observed at least ten times. The chain recombines TRBV29-1 with TRBJ2-5; weak D call: TRBD1 (8 bases). CDR1 SQVTM and CDR2 ANQGSEA come from the germline V gene. V was trimmed by 2 bases and J by 4 bases, leaving 14 bases between them. This CDR3 has 14 residues. CDR3 protein: CSVERTGRGETQYF. DNA of the CDR3: TGCAGCGTTGAAAGGACAGGGAGGGGAGAGACCCAGTACTTC.

V gene TRBV25-1 combines with J gene TRBJ2-3; TRBD1 matches at 7 bases. V was clipped by 4 bases and J by 5 bases; unmatched bases: 3. The CDR3 loop spans 13 amino acids. Per germline, CDR1 MGHDK and CDR2 SYGVNS. The CDR3 loop reads CASSARTGDTQYF. In nucleotides, the CDR3 is TGTGCCAGCAGTGCACGGACAGGAGATACGCAGTATTTT.

This clonotype showed up many times. The V call is TRBV20-1, the J call TRBJ2-1; D is perhaps TRBD2 (6 bases). CDR3 length: 14 amino acids. Germline assignment: CDR1 DFQATT and CDR2 SNEGSKA (reference sequence). Trimming shortened V by 5 bases and J by 0 bases, and 11 bases separated the two germline ends. DNA for the CDR3: TGCAGTGCTGCCGTGGGGGGCTCCTACAATGAGCAGTTCTTC. It is translated as CSAAVGGSYNEQFF.

This chain connects TRBV7-2 to TRBJ1-6, with 9 bases lining up with TRBD1. The V gene's germline CDR1 is SGHTA and CDR2 FQGNSA. The CDR3 consists of 16 residues. The junction had 8 bases not matched to a gene; V was cut back by 4 bases and J by 7 bases. The CDR3 nucleotides are TGTGCCAGCAGCTATGGGACAGGGTCGAAGAATTCACCCCTCCACTTT. This codes for CASSYGTGSKNSPLHF.

The chain employs TRBV21-1 and TRBJ2-3; TRBD2 was called by the table and not checked on the DNA. TRBV21-1 is shown as a pseudogene. The CDR3 loop spans 17 amino acids. The CDR3 region has the DNA TGTGCCAGCAGCAATCAACTAGCGTATTCTAGCACAGATACGCAGTATTTT. Its translation is CASSNQLAYSSTDTQYF.

The chain links TRBV7-2 to TRBJ2-1, with TRBD2 matching over 8 bases. Germline V CDR1 and CDR2: SGHTA, FQGNSA. The CDR3 loop spans 15 amino acids. With 2 bases clipped from V and 8 bases from J, the junction kept 8 bases outside the gene matches. The CDR3 DNA reads TGTGCCAGCAGCTTATATCGGGGGGGCCTAGATGAGCAGTTCTTC. This gives the protein CASSLYRGGLDEQFF.

This clonotype has more than one count but fewer than ten. The chain recombines TRBV7-2 with TRBJ2-5; tentative D call: TRBD1 (5 bases). Looked up from germline, CDR1 is SGHTA and CDR2 is FQGNSA. The V end lost 5 bases, the J end lost 6 bases, and 13 bases lay between the germline ends. This CDR3 spans 13 amino acids. DNA of the CDR3: TGTGCCAGCAGCCTAGGGGTTGAAAAGACCCAGTACTTC. Its translation is CASSLGVEKTQYF.

The chain employs TRBV16 and TRBJ2-1; a weak D match, TRBD2 (6 bases). CDR1 KGHSY and CDR2 FQNENV come from the germline V gene. This CDR3 has 12 residues. Trimming removed 1 base at V and 10 bases at J, with 8 bases between. CDR3 nucleotides: TGTGCCAGCAGCCAATTAGGACTAGAGCAGTTCTTC. Translating it yields CASSQLGLEQFF.

The CDR3 nucleotides read TGTGCCAGCAGCTTGGGACAGAGCACGAACACCGGGGAGCTGTTTTTT. Amino acids: CASSLGQSTNTGELFF. V usage is TRBV5-5 and J usage is TRBJ2-2; D possibly corresponds to TRBD1 (5 bases). CDR3 length: 16 amino acids. V lost 0 bases, J lost 0 bases, and 9 bases lay in between. Germline assignment: CDR1 SGHKS and CDR2 YYEKEE (reference sequence).

This clonotype was counted a few times. For the CDR3, the DNA is TGTGCCAGCAGCCCGCGGACTAGCGGGGGGGCCTACGAGCAGTACTTC. Translating gives CASSPRTSGGAYEQYF. The chain combines TRBV13 with TRBJ2-7; TRBD2 matches 15 bases. The J segment lost 2 bases and the V segment lost 5 bases, leaving 4 bases of the junction unmatched. Germline V gene lookup returns CDR1 PRHDT and CDR2 FYEKMQ (reference sequence). The CDR3 loop spans 16 amino acids.

The chain joins TRBV10-3 to TRBJ1-1; perhaps TRBD1 as D (5 bases). The CDR3 length is 16 residues. The V and J ends lost 0 bases and 0 bases respectively, with 11 bases between them. The germline V gene has CDR1 ENHRY and CDR2 SYGVKD. The CDR3 region is CAISESGVGLNTEAFF. The CDR3 nucleotides are TGTGCCATCAGTGAGTCGGGGGTGGGCCTGAACACTGAAGCTTTCTTT.

This clonotype was detected a few times. J is TRBJ2-7 and V is TRBV12-3 or TRBV12-4; 7 bases are a match to TRBD1. The trim removed 8 bases at V and 0 bases at J, leaving 13 bases unmatched. This CDR3 is built from 16 residues. The CDR3 here is CASGLNAGTVSYEQYF. The CDR3 nucleotides are TGTGCCAGCGGACTCAACGCCGGGACAGTCTCCTACGAGCAGTACTTC.

The rearrangement links TRBV5-8 to TRBJ2-1; a possible D gene is TRBD2 (6 bases). The ends were cut back, 0 bases at V and 2 bases at J, with 12 bases in the middle. The CDR3 totals 16 residues. Germline CDR1 reads SGHTS; CDR2 reads YDEGEE. In DNA form, the CDR3 reads TGTGCCAGCAGCTTGGGACTAGTGCTCACCTACAATGAGCAGTTCTTC. Residues: CASSLGLVLTYNEQFF.

Of note for this clonotype: At one of its ends the junction is not consistent with the germline gene, which may arise from a read error. The gene calls are TRBV20-1 and TRBJ2-3; D not certain. CDR1 is DFQATT and CDR2 is SNEGSKA in the germline V gene (reference sequence). CDR3 length: 11 residues. The CDR3 sequence: CSVRDTDTQYF. In nucleotides, the CDR3 is TGCAGTGTTAGAGACACAGATACGCAGTATTTT.